This T cell receptor beta chain was documented in a study of cytomegalovirus exposure and HLA in healthy donors. V was pared by 4 bases and J by 7 bases, with 15 bases between. The V gene's germline CDR1 is SGHTS and CDR2 YDEGEE. This CDR3 has 15 amino acids. PCR employed 60 Vbeta and 13 Jbeta primers. Data came from immunoSEQ multiplex PCR; TCRdb stores just in-frame clones and leaves some out. The sample includes 110,000 to 150,000 clones, about three quarters of them seen just once. The TCR was taken from a male donor in good health and CMV-seronegative. Specimen: PBMCs. The rearrangement uses TRBV5-8 and TRBJ1-6, with D uncertain. The CDR3 sequence is CASSPWGGENSPLHF. CDR3 nucleotide sequence: TGTGCCAGCAGCCCCTGGGGAGGCGAGAATTCACCCCTCCACTTT.